This T cell receptor (beta chain) originates from a study of control samples from healthy donors and cancer patients. Repertoires were generated with immunoSEQ multiplex PCR, while TCRdb's copy carries only in-frame clones and drops some. The sample comprises tens of thousands of clones, 85% to 90% of which are singletons, and less than 8.5% rests with the top ten. V dropped 5 bases and J dropped 5; count of bases not matched to a gene: 6. Germline V gene lookup returns CDR1 LNHDA and CDR2 SQIVND (reference sequence). The CDR3 extends over 15 amino acids. The J gene is TRBJ1-6, the V gene TRBV19, with TRBD1 matching over 7 bases. The sequence was collected from a woman aged 60 to 75 in good health. Sequenced material: blood. The CDR3 loop reads CASSRTGTDNSPLHF. CDR3 coding DNA: TGTGCCAGTAGTCGTACCGGGACAGATAATTCACCCCTCCACTTT.